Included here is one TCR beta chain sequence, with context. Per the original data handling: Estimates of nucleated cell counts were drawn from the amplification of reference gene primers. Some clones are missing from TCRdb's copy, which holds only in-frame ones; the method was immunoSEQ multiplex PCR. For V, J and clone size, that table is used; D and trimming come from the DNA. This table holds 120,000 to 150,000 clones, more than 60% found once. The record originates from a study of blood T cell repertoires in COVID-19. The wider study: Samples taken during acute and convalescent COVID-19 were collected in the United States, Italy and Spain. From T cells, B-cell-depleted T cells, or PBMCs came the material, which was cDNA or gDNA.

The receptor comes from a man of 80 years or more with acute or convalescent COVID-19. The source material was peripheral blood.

Here the CDR3 DNA reads TGTGCCAGCTCGTTCCAACAGGGAAACACTGAAGCTTTCTTT. It specifies CASSFQQGNTEAFF. The genes are TRBV18 and TRBJ1-1; D possibly corresponds to TRBD1 (6 bases). Trimming removed 6 bases from V and 2 bases from J, with 13 bases in between. The length of the CDR3 is 14 residues. Germline-derived CDR1 and CDR2 are KGHSH and LQKENI.